Below, 19 T cell receptor beta chains from the same sample are listed, as sequenced in a study of shared clonotypes between healthy human individuals (dated by TCRdb to the early 2020s). The library was built by means of the immunoSEQ multiplex PCR assay. This immuneACCESS table, as held by TCRdb, lists in-frame sequences with V and J called but not all clones. Of the missing ones, under half trace to an unresolved V gene in checked studies; the others have no known cause. A total of 2 million to 2.5 million clones appear in this sample, roughly 96% of them only once. The ten largest make up 0.1% to 0.15% of the sample. Sequencing was carried out using naive CD4+ T cells sorted from blood. According to the study, the label for this sample's cell subset or site signals: CD45RA+ positively selected. All receptors derive from a man between 18 and 35 years old in good health.

The chain employs TRBV4-1 and TRBJ2-1; 11 nucleotides match TRBD2. The CDR3 covers 15 residues. V lost 5 bases, J lost 3 bases, and 3 bases stayed unmatched. The germline gives CDR1 MGHRA, CDR2 YSYEKL. The chain's CDR3 is CASSILAGGYNEQFF. In DNA form, the CDR3 reads TGCGCCAGCAGCATTCTAGCGGGGGGCTACAATGAGCAGTTCTTC.

For the CDR3, the DNA is TGTGCCAGTAGTATAATACAGGGGGCAAGCAATCAGCCCCAGCATTTT. It specifies CASSIIQGASNQPQHF. The V gene is TRBV19, the J gene TRBJ1-5, with 9 bases aligning to TRBD1. CDR3 length equals 16 residues. V dropped 2 bases and J dropped 1; count of bases not matched to a gene: 3. CDR1 and CDR2 from the germline V gene are LNHDA and SQIVND (reference sequence). Based on the CDR3 plus reference TRBV19 and TRBJ1-5, the full variable domain is DGGITQSPKYLFRKEGQNVTLSCEQNLNHDAMYWYRQDPGQGLRLIYYSQIVNDFQKGDIAEGYSVSREKKESFPLTVTSAQKNPTAFYLCASSIIQGASNQPQHFGDGTRLSIL.

The rearrangement uses TRBV19 and TRBJ2-6; no firm D call. The CDR3 extends over 15 amino acids. Germline V CDR1 and CDR2: LNHDA, SQIVND (reference sequence). V was shortened by 2 bases and J by 4 bases, with 9 bases between the two germline ends. The CDR3: CASSITPLGANVLTF. The DNA for the CDR3 is TGTGCCAGTAGTATAACCCCCCTCGGGGCCAACGTCCTGACTTTC.

V is TRBV2 and J is TRBJ2-2; TRBD1 matches 7 bases. The germline V gene encodes CDR1 SNHLY and CDR2 FYNNEI. With 6 bases clipped from V and 6 bases from J, the junction kept 7 bases outside the gene matches. CDR3 size: 14 residues. In DNA, the CDR3 is TGTGCCAGCAGACTTTTAACAGGGGCCGGGGAGCTGTTTTTT. As protein: CASRLLTGAGELFF.

The chain employs TRBV5-6 and TRBJ2-7; D gene ambiguous. V dropped 2 bases and J dropped 1 base, with 4 bases sitting between them. This CDR3 has 12 amino acids. The germline CDR1 and CDR2 sequences are SGHDT and YYEEEE. The CDR3 region has the DNA TGTGCCAGCAGCTTCTCTTCCTACGAGCAGTACTTC. Amino acid sequence: CASSFSSYEQYF.

The J gene is TRBJ1-2, the V gene TRBV28, with D unresolved. The CDR3 loop spans 13 amino acids. Trimming removed 3 bases at V and 2 bases at J, with 7 bases between. CDR1 is MDHEN and CDR2 is SYDVKM in the germline V gene. Here the CDR3 reads CASSLQLNYGYTF. For the CDR3, the DNA is TGTGCCAGCAGTTTGCAGTTAAACTATGGCTACACCTTC.

To note about this clone: The sample contains more than one DNA sequence encoding this CDR3. V usage is TRBV5-1 and J usage is TRBJ2-1; D may be TRBD2 (5 bases). CDR3 size: 15 residues. Germline V CDR1 and CDR2: SGHRS, YFSETQ. Trimming left V 0 bases short and J 1 base short, with 8 bases between. The CDR3 DNA reads as TGCGCCAGCAGCTTGGTTTCGGGATCCTACAATGAGCAGTTCTTC. Its translation is CASSLVSGSYNEQFF.

This chain links TRBV28 with TRBJ2-3; D uncertain. V shed 6 bases and J shed 4 bases, with 8 bases lying between them. CDR1 and CDR2 from the germline V gene are MDHEN and SYDVKM. This CDR3 is built from 12 residues. In nucleotides, the CDR3 is TGTGCCAGCAGCCCCACAGCAGATACGCAGTATTTT. This sequence encodes CASSPTADTQYF.

The chain uses TRBV6-5 and TRBJ2-3; D gene unclear. Trimming stripped 5 bases from V and 8 bases from J, with 8 bases between. The CDR3 consists of 11 residues. The germline CDR1 and CDR2 sequences are MNHEY and SVGAGI. CDR3: CASSSQRTQYF. In nucleotides, the CDR3 is TGTGCCAGCAGTAGCCAGCGTACGCAGTATTTT.

J is TRBJ1-6 and V is TRBV18; TRBD1 is a possible D gene (5 bases). Trimming stripped 6 bases from V and 9 bases from J, with 21 bases between. Germline CDR1 is KGHSH and CDR2 is LQKENI. The CDR3 totals 16 residues. In DNA, the CDR3 is TGTGCCAGCTCCCCTGGGACCTTTGAAGGAGGTTCACCCCTCCACTTT. This codes for CASSPGTFEGGSPLHF.

The DNA for the CDR3 is TGCGCCAGCAGCCGGACCCCGGGACAGGGGAACACTGAAGCTTTCTTT. It translates to CASSRTPGQGNTEAFF. The chain is built from TRBV4-1 and TRBJ1-1; 9 positions match TRBD1. CDR1 is MGHRA, CDR2 YSYEKL, per germline. The CDR3 consists of 16 residues. Losses at the gene ends were 4 bases for V and 1 base for J; bases not matched to a gene: 7.

The chain is built from TRBV10-3 and TRBJ2-2; D not resolved. The length of the CDR3 is 14 residues. The V and J ends lost 5 bases and 4 bases respectively, with 11 bases between them. Germline V lookup: CDR1 ENHRY, CDR2 SYGVKD. CDR3 sequence reads: CAISTEPVTGELFF. The CDR3 coding sequence is TGTGCCATCAGTACCGAGCCCGTCACCGGGGAGCTGTTTTTT.

V usage is TRBV6-1 and J usage is TRBJ1-2; 9 bases are shared with TRBD1. This CDR3 is built from 15 residues. After removal of 4 bases from V and 4 bases from J, the junction contained 7 bases not matched to a gene. In germline, CDR1 is MNHNS, CDR2 SASEGT. CDR3 residues: CASSANRGPAYGYTF. CDR3 bases: TGTGCCAGCAGTGCCAACAGGGGGCCGGCCTATGGCTACACCTTC.

The gene calls are TRBV21-1 and TRBJ2-7; the D call TRBD2 from the table was never checked on the DNA. TRBV21-1 is shown as a pseudogene. This CDR3 has 16 amino acids. CDR3 amino acids: CASSKEGSQGLYEQYF. CDR3 sequence (DNA): TGTGCCAGCAGCAAAGAAGGGAGCCAGGGACTCTACGAGCAGTACTTC.

The rearrangement joins TRBV11-2 to TRBJ2-7; 13 bases match TRBD2. The J segment lost 6 bases and the V segment lost 5 bases, leaving 7 bases of the junction unmatched. This CDR3 spans 15 amino acids. Germline assignment: CDR1 SGHAT and CDR2 FQNNGV. CDR3 sequence (DNA): TGTGCCAGCAGCGGGGGACTAGCGGGAATTCCCGAGCAGTACTTC. It specifies CASSGGLAGIPEQYF.

The V gene is TRBV7-2, the J gene TRBJ2-7; the D gene is possibly TRBD1 (6 bases). The germline V gene has CDR1 SGHTA and CDR2 FQGNSA. V was shortened by 1 base and J by 2 bases, with 12 bases between the two germline ends. This CDR3 contains 15 residues. In DNA, the CDR3 is TGTGCCAGCAGCTTAGGCCCAGGGGTAACCTACGAGCAGTACTTC. Its translation is CASSLGPGVTYEQYF.

The chain links TRBV5-4 to TRBJ2-1; D not certain. Germline lookup yields CDR1 SGHNT and CDR2 YYREEE (reference sequence). CDR3 length: 15 amino acids. The ends were cut back, 5 bases at V and 0 bases at J, with 12 bases in the middle. CDR3 sequence (DNA): TGTGCCAGCAGTTCCGACCCTGTCTCCTACAATGAGCAGTTCTTC. This translates into CASSSDPVSYNEQFF.

The chain recombines TRBV18 with TRBJ2-5, with 7 bases that match TRBD2. The CDR3 runs 17 residues. V was pared by 3 bases and J by 4 bases, with 14 bases of the junction left unmatched. The V gene's germline CDR1 is KGHSH and CDR2 LQKENI. The CDR3 region has the DNA TGTGCCAGCTCACCCACGGGGGGAGTCGGCCCAGGAGAGACCCAGTACTTC. This codes for CASSPTGGVGPGETQYF.

V and J are TRBV5-1 and TRBJ1-1; D may be TRBD1 (6 bases). The germline V gene encodes CDR1 SGHRS and CDR2 YFSETQ. The CDR3 is made up of 15 amino acids. Trimming took 6 bases from V and 3 from J, leaving 18 bases between them. The CDR3 bases are TGCGCCAGCACCCTGGGGGCCGGAGCTTACACTGAAGCTTTCTTT. It is translated as CASTLGAGAYTEAFF.